This T cell receptor beta chain was found in a study of beta chain features in type 1 diabetes listed by TCRdb under 2018. The study in broad terms: Patients and healthy donors did not differ in mean age, gender distribution, total cell number or subset yield. A total of 85 million to 140 million sorted cells were examined across all samples, and a strong correlation was observed between cell number per subset and RNA yield. Naive and central memory subsets were obtained from all 30 or so donors, but regulatory and stem cell-like memory subsets were isolated from only 8 patients and roughly 8 healthy donors. In the study, recently diagnosed type 1 diabetes patients and matched healthy donors were compared on the TCRB repertoires of their sorted circulating CD4+ T cell subsets.

Paper-wide results and their limitations: At VDJ recombination sites, patients with type 1 diabetes made fewer insertions and deleted more nucleotides, a pattern implying thymic rearrangement abnormalities. Sequencing cDNA rather than genomic DNA could over-represent highly expressing activated cells, although activation and CD3 levels did not differ between groups. The naive, central memory and regulatory TCRB repertoires appeared to resemble one another more closely among patients than among healthy donors. PCR might favor shorter templates, but patient and control samples were amplified and corrected together, so any skew would affect both groups equally. In all four CD4+ subsets, TCRB CDR3 length was moderately but significantly shorter in type 1 diabetes patients. Because the HLA sub-analyses included only small numbers of individuals, any influence of HLA type on TCRB rearrangement was left unresolved.

Worth noting for this clone: Its target antigen remains unknown. Per-base qualities were not stored, and no clone one base away is much larger.

A single peripheral blood draw of around 0.11 L on average was collected from each donor into heparinised tubes. A BD FACSAria II and a panel including CD45RO, CCR7, CD25, CD127, CD95 and CD27 were used to sort naive, central memory, regulatory and stem cell-like memory CD4+ T cells. All sorted populations exceeded 95% purity. PBMCs were isolated immediately by Lymphoprep density gradient centrifugation and stained directly without culture. Samples were stained and sorted in pairs, with one healthy donor and one patient per experiment, so that batch effects were minimized. The CDR3 runs 16 amino acids, cysteine and phenylalanine included. Here the CDR3 DNA is all that survives: 48 bases in frame from base 1. V loses 5 bases at its end and J loses 3 bases; junction bases beyond the gene matches: 13. The germline V gene provides CDR1 MDHEN and CDR2 SYDVKM. All of the isolated RNA was reverse transcribed with the High Capacity cDNA Reverse Transcription Kit, so expressed TCRB transcripts were sequenced. Deep immunoSEQ sequencing was performed on naive, central memory and regulatory T cell samples, with an average of around 3.4 million total reads per sample. Sorted cells were lysed in RLT buffer and RNA was extracted with DNase-treated RNeasy Micro or Mini kits, depending on cell number. To prevent cross-contamination, every cell subset was processed on its own, while patient and healthy donor samples were processed together. The immunoSEQ multiplex PCR was used to amplify TCRB sequences from cDNA, generating 87-bp fragments that spanned the CDR3 region. Amplicons were sequenced on the Illumina HiSeq platform. In the paper's pipeline: Synthetic template baselines were used to correct PCR bias computationally, reads within Hamming distance 2 were collapsed together, and singletons that could not be merged were discarded. By aligning reads against IMGT, V, D and J genes, CDR3 length, and insertions or deletions at six rearrangement sites were assigned. Within each subset, clonotype counts were normalized to sorted cell number, after which true diversity and Gini coefficients were computed with the tcR R package. Repertoire sharing was quantified using the overlap coefficient calculated on TCRB nucleotide sequences. Out-of-frame TCRB sequences from naive cells were analyzed to stand in for the pre-selection repertoire. TCRdb re-hosts the immuneACCESS table, in-frame sequences only. Its copies lack some clones; in the studies checked, an unresolved V gene accounts for under half of them, and the cause for the rest is not known. V, J and clone size are taken as reported in that table, and D and trimming were inferred from the DNA itself. The table for this sample lists about 360,000 clones; around 12% of them were counted only once. 0.015% to 0.02% of the sample rests with the top ten.

This sequence uses TRBV28 and TRBJ2-7, with 7 bases matching TRBD2. The source material was naive CD4+ T cells from blood. The sample's cell subset or site, from its label and the paper: true naive CD4+ T cells. The clonotype was recovered from a man aged 18-30 years in good health. The nucleotide sequence reads as follows: TGTGCCAGCAGTCGCTGGGAGGGTCAACTCGGCTACGAGCAGTACTTC. Its translation reads: CASSRWEGQLGYEQYF.